Listed below are T cell receptor beta chains from one sample, sequenced in a study of T cell repertoires in cytomegalovirus infection. Their recognized antigens are unknown. One entry per CDR3 protein, called by TCRdb with MiXCR from the reads. The profile covers some 920,000 distinct CDR3 sequences, with around 30% appearing a single time and over 13% taken by the ten largest. The sample was cultured CD8+ T cells from PBMCs, taken from culture after CMV antigen stimulation. The receptor source for this set is a human donor in good health (CMV status not recorded). Some clones in this sample may be carry-over from other donors' samples. Each CDR3 is given with its conserved first and last residue. The size entry is marked missing in some rows and otherwise reads once, few, many or a size class.

>TRBJ2-3|NA|TRBV12-3/TRBV12-4
CASTLKWGGTDTQYF
>TRBJ1-1|once|TRBV7-3
CASSYGSGGATEAFF
>TRBJ1-6|few|TRBV12-5
CASGFSPGSPAYNSPLHF
>TRBJ1-1|NA|TRBV6-2/TRBV6-3
CASSYAVSTEAFF
>TRBJ2-5|NA|TRBV9
CASSVGGQGMRETQYF
>TRBJ2-5|NA|TRBV6-5
CASSYGGAGEGTQYF
>TRBJ2-2|NA|TRBV20-1
CSASPYRKAGELFF
>TRBJ1-1|NA|TRBV27
CASSFGGMSEAFF
>TRBJ2-2|NA|TRBV6-6
CASSFSTGGNTGELFF
>TRBJ2-2|NA|TRBV27
CASSPSLQGELFF
>TRBJ2-7|few|TRBV6-1
CASSGQGYSYEQYF
>TRBJ2-2|many|TRBV7-3
CASSLTAGTGELFF
>TRBJ2-1|few|TRBV6-6
CASSYDSSNEQFF
>TRBJ1-4|few|TRBV7-9
CASSLGLEMFF
>TRBJ1-1|few|TRBV12-3/TRBV12-4
CASSLPGQGRTEAFF
>TRBJ2-5|NA|TRBV5-4
CASSSGTPPPYF
>TRBJ1-5|few|TRBV27
CASSLTVSRNQPQHF
>TRBJ1-3|NA|TRBV7-9
CASSGTGAPGVGGNTIYF
>TRBJ2-1|many|TRBV24-1
CATSDSDFNEQFF
>TRBJ2-1|many|TRBV7-6
CASSYQDSSYNEQFF
>TRBJ1-4|NA|TRBV5-1
CASSGGTGEDEKLFF
>TRBJ1-2|many|TRBV7-6
CASSFGTELGYTF
>TRBJ1-1|NA|TRBV4-3
CASSQGGGSEAFF
>TRBJ1-1|few|TRBV19
CASSMGALNTEAFF
>TRBJ2-1|NA|TRBV24-1
CATSEVDGNEQFF
>TRBJ1-2|few|TRBV29-1
CSVEDRRSGYTF
>TRBJ2-2|few|TRBV19
CASRTGVSTGELFF
>TRBJ1-5|NA|TRBV27
CASSKGPNQPQHF
>TRBJ1-1|once|TRBV11-3
CASSVTVLAGAFF
>TRBJ2-3|many|TRBV11-3
CASSLPGGTDTQYF
>TRBJ2-1|NA|TRBV4-2
CASSQDYSDRSEQFF
>TRBJ1-1|NA|TRBV7-8
CASSPEGPMNTEAFF
>TRBJ2-2|NA|TRBV4-1
CASSRPRGTGELFF
>TRBJ2-1|once|TRBV7-6
CASSSERGDEQFF
>TRBJ2-3|NA|TRBV6-2/TRBV6-3
CASSYGLAVTDTQYF
>TRBJ2-2|many|TRBV5-1
CASSLRTDQLYIDTGELFF
>TRBJ2-1|once|TRBV6-5
CASSEQRLAGNEQFF
>TRBJ2-5|many|TRBV5-5
CASSLVGGLETQYF